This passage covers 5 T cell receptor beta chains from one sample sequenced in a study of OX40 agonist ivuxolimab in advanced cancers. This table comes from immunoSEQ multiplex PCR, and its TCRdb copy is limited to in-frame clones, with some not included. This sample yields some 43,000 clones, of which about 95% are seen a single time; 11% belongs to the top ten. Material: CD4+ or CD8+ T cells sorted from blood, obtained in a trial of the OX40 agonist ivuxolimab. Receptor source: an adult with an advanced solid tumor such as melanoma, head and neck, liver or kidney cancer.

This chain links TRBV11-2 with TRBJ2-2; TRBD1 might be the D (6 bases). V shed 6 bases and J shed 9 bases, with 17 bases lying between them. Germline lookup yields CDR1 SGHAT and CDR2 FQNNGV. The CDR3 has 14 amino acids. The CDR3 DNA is TGTGCCAGCAGACACACAGAGGGGGTCCGGGAGCTGTTTTTT. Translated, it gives CASRHTEGVRELFF.

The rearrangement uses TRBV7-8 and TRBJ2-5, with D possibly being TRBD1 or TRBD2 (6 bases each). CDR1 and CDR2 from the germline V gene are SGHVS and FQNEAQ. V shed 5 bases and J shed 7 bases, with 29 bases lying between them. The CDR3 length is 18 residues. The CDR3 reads CASSPTGGDTTAQTTQYF. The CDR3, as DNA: TGTGCCAGCAGCCCGACCGGAGGGGACACGACCGCCCAAACGACCCAGTACTTC.

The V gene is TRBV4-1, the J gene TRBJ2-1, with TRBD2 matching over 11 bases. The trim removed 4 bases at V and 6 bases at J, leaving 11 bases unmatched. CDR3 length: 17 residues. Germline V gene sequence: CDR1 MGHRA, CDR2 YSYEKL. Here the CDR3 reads CASSPLSGRAGGNEQFF. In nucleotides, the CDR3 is TGCGCCAGCAGCCCGCTTAGCGGGAGGGCGGGAGGCAATGAGCAGTTCTTC.

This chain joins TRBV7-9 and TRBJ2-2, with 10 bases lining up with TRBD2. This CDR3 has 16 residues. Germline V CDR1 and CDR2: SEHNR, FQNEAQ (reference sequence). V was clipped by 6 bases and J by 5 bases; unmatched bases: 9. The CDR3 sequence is CASSPGLADYTGELFF. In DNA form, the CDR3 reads TGTGCCAGCAGTCCCGGACTAGCGGATTATACCGGGGAGCTGTTTTTT.

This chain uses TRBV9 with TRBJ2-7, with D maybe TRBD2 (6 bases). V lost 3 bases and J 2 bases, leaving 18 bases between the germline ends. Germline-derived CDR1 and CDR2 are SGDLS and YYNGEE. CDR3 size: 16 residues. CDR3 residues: CASSAIGGLATYEQYF. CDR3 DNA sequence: TGTGCCAGCAGCGCGATTGGAGGGCTAGCGACCTACGAGCAGTACTTC.